Below are 20 T cell receptor beta chains sequenced from a single sample in a study of T-cell memory formation after mild COVID-19. TCRdb redid the calling of the 5' RACE reads with MiXCR, one entry per CDR3 protein. Seen here are 260,000 or so distinct CDR3 sequences, roughly a sixth observed once, and the top ten hold roughly a fifth. Sequencing was performed on PBMCs or a T cell subset sorted from them (not recorded which). Receptors originate from a man between 18 and 29 years old who had mild COVID-19 (a few samples of this study predate the infection). Cell type and time point are not known.

The chain is built from TRBV7-9 and TRBJ2-2; D is uncertain. The CDR3 length is 14 residues. V lost 6 bases and J lost 0, with 8 bases in between. Germline CDR1 SEHNR, CDR2 FQNEAQ (reference sequence). CDR3 in amino acids: CASSTRSNTGELFF. The CDR3 nucleotides are TGTGCCAGCAGTACCCGATCGAACACCGGGGAGCTGTTTTTT.

The rearrangement links TRBV9 to TRBJ1-5; D remains ambiguous. CDR3 length: 15 amino acids. The V gene lost 2 bases and the J gene lost 2 bases, with 11 bases spanning the gap. Looked up from germline, CDR1 is SGDLS and CDR2 is YYNGEE. CDR3 in DNA: TGTGCCAGCAGCGTGGACCCGGAGGGCAATCAGCCCCAGCATTTT. Amino acid sequence: CASSVDPEGNQPQHF.

Only a few counts were recorded for this clonotype. This chain connects TRBV6-5 to TRBJ1-1, with D tentatively TRBD1 (5 bases). CDR3 length: 14 amino acids. V was clipped by 2 bases and J by 5 bases, with 12 bases between them. CDR1 is MNHEY and CDR2 is SVGAGI in the germline V gene. The chain's CDR3 is CASSYRSGGTEAFF. The CDR3, as DNA: TGTGCCAGCAGTTACCGATCCGGGGGGACTGAAGCTTTCTTT.

A few counts support this clonotype. This rearrangement joins TRBV6-6 to TRBJ2-7; 12 positions match TRBD2. Per the germline V gene, CDR1 is MNHNY and CDR2 is SVGAGI (reference sequence). The CDR3 has 15 amino acids. J gave up 3 bases and V 8 bases, and 8 bases lay outside the gene matches. The CDR3 protein is CASLTSGGSVYEQYF. The CDR3 nucleotides are TGTGCCAGCCTCACTAGCGGGGGGTCGGTCTACGAGCAGTACTTC.

V usage is TRBV29-1 and J usage is TRBJ2-5; D is unclear. Per the germline V gene, CDR1 is SQVTM and CDR2 is ANQGSEA. CDR3 length equals 10 residues. The germline V and J ends were trimmed by 4 bases and 5 bases, with 5 bases remaining between them. Written as DNA, the CDR3 is TGCAGCGTTGGAAGGGAGACCCAGTACTTC. Its translation is CSVGRETQYF.

As to this clonotype: A clone one base away is much larger, so this may be a read error. The chain employs TRBV5-1 and TRBJ2-3; D is ambiguous. The DNA end lines up better with TRBJ1-5; the J call may be wrong. The germline CDR1 and CDR2 sequences are SGHRS and YFSETQ. CDR3 size: 13 residues. The DNA of the CDR3 is TGCGCCAGCAGCTTGGCCGTGTCGGATACGCAGCATTTT. Protein product: CASSLAVSDTQHF.

In DNA, the CDR3 is TGCGCCAGCAGTGCCTTGGGCCTGGACACCGGGGAGCTGTTTTTT. It is translated as CASSALGLDTGELFF. V is TRBV5-1 and J is TRBJ2-2; D unclear. The CDR3 is 15 amino acids. Germline V gene lookup returns CDR1 SGHRS and CDR2 YFSETQ. Trimming took off 5 bases at V and 3 bases at J, with 14 bases between the two ends.

This chain uses TRBV7-9 with TRBJ2-1; D may be TRBD2 (6 bases). CDR1 and CDR2 (germline): SEHNR, FQNEAQ (reference sequence). The V end lost 4 bases, the J end lost 9 bases, and 19 bases lay between the germline ends. The CDR3 is 15 amino acids. The CDR3 nucleotides read TGTGCCAGCAGCTCCTTGCGGGGAAGAGGTGGTGAGCAGTTCTTC. As protein: CASSSLRGRGGEQFF. Looking up the rest from reference TRBV7-9 and TRBJ2-1 gives the full variable domain: DTGVSQNPRHKITKRGQNVTFRCDPISEHNRLYWYRQTLGQGPEFLTYFQNEAQLEKSRLLSDRFSAERPKGSFSTLEIQRTEQGDSAMYLCASSSLRGRGGEQFFGPGTRLTVL.

For the CDR3, the DNA is TGTGCCAGCAGTTACGGACCCAGGGCTAATCAGCCCCAGCATTTT. As protein: CASSYGPRANQPQHF. The chain links TRBV6-5 to TRBJ1-5; maybe TRBD1 (5 bases). Germline loops: CDR1 MNHEY, CDR2 SVGAGI. The ends were cut back, 2 bases at V and 4 bases at J, with 12 bases in the middle. This CDR3 region has 15 residues.

This clonotype was counted a few times. Compared with germline, one end of the junction differs, possibly owing to a read error. The chain joins TRBV11-2 to TRBJ1-6; no definite D call. Germline V lookup: CDR1 SGHAT, CDR2 FQNNGV. The CDR3 runs 16 residues. Here the CDR3 reads CASSLAAFTYNSPLHF. For the CDR3, the DNA is TGTGCCAGCAGTTTAGCAGCCTTTACCTATAATTCACCCCTCCACTTT.

This chain connects TRBV5-1 to TRBJ2-1; 10 bases line up with TRBD1. V shed 0 bases, J shed 6 bases, and the junction held 3 bases outside the gene matches. This CDR3 has 15 residues. Germline loops: CDR1 SGHRS, CDR2 YFSETQ. In DNA form, the CDR3 reads TGCGCCAGCAGCTTGGAGGGGACAGGGGCCAATGAGCAGTTCTTC. Translated, it gives CASSLEGTGANEQFF.

This clonotype was seen ten or more times. This chain connects TRBV7-3 to TRBJ1-2; no clear D. V gave up 4 bases and J gave up 2 bases, with 20 bases separating them. Germline V gene sequence: CDR1 SGHTA, CDR2 FQGTGA. The CDR3 is 17 amino acids. The CDR3, as DNA: TGTGCCAGCAGCTCCCTTTCGAGACTTAGGAAGAACTATGGCTACACCTTC. Its translation: CASSSLSRLRKNYGYTF.

This clonotype appeared a few times. The CDR3 DNA follows: TGTGCCTGGGGCCCCGGGACTTCAGATACGCAGTATTTT. Translation gives CAWGPGTSDTQYF. The chain is built from TRBV30 and TRBJ2-3; possibly TRBD2 for D (6 bases). This CDR3 contains 13 residues. The V gene lost 5 bases and the J gene lost 4 bases, with 13 bases spanning the gap. CDR1 is GTSNPN, CDR2 SVGIG, per germline (reference sequence).

There are a few counts of this clonotype. The V gene is TRBV7-2, the J gene TRBJ2-3; a weak D match, TRBD1 (5 bases). V gave up 6 bases and J gave up 8 bases, with 15 bases separating them. Germline CDR1 reads SGHTA; CDR2 reads FQGNSA. There are 13 residues in the CDR3. CDR3 sequence (DNA): TGTGCCAGCAGGGAAAGACCAGGGCCTACGCAGTATTTT. The encoded protein is CASRERPGPTQYF.

A few counts support this clonotype. The junction departs from germline at one end; a sequencing error may be responsible. The CDR3 is CASSLLGRDETQYF. CDR3 DNA sequence: TGTGCTAGCAGCTTATTAGGCAGGGACGAGACCCAGTACTTC. V is TRBV7-7 and J is TRBJ2-5, with D perhaps being TRBD1 or TRBD2 (5 bases each). From germline, CDR1 is SSHAT and CDR2 FNYEAQ (reference sequence). This CDR3 is built from 14 residues.

This chain connects TRBV4-3 to TRBJ2-2; tentative D call: TRBD2 (5 bases). Deletions cut 4 bases from V and 4 bases from J, with 19 bases between. There are 17 residues in the CDR3. In germline, CDR1 is LGHNA, CDR2 YSLEER. CDR3 in amino acids: CASSPKARGVGTGELFF. The CDR3 DNA sequence: TGCGCCAGCAGCCCGAAGGCCCGGGGAGTGGGCACCGGGGAGCTGTTTTTT.

This chain uses TRBV6-6 with TRBJ1-6, with D tentatively TRBD1 (5 bases). Trimming removed 5 bases from V and 10 bases from J, with 18 bases in between. The V gene's germline CDR1 is MNHNY and CDR2 SVGAGI (reference sequence). The CDR3 is made up of 15 amino acids. CDR3 coding DNA: TGTGCCAGCAGTACGGGTCAGGGTAATGAGTCACCCCTCCACTTT. This gives the protein CASSTGQGNESPLHF.

About this clonotype itself: The junction departs from the called germline gene at one end, perhaps through a read error. J is TRBJ2-1 and V is TRBV7-7; 9 bases line up with TRBD2. The CDR3 loop spans 14 amino acids. Germline V gene sequence: CDR1 SSHAT, CDR2 FNYEAQ (reference sequence). This CDR3 is CASSLDSGGSQQFF. In DNA, the CDR3 is TGTGCTAGCAGCTTGGACAGCGGGGGGAGTCAGCAGTTCTTC.

Only a few counts were recorded for this clonotype. The genes are TRBV7-2 and TRBJ2-7; possibly TRBD1 for D (5 bases). This CDR3 region has 14 residues. From germline, CDR1 is SGHTA and CDR2 FQGNSA. Trimming stripped 6 bases from V and 0 bases from J, with 12 bases between. The CDR3 here is CASSQGESSYEQYV. CDR3 DNA sequence: TGTGCCAGCAGTCAGGGTGAAAGCTCCTACGAGCAGTACGTC.

There are many counts of this clonotype. This chain links TRBV6-5 with TRBJ1-2; D call uncertain. The germline V gene has CDR1 MNHEY and CDR2 SVGAGI. The V and J ends lost 1 base and 4 bases respectively, with 10 bases between them. This CDR3 spans 14 amino acids. CDR3 loop: CASSYLGVSYGYTF. CDR3 DNA: TGTGCCAGCAGTTACTTGGGAGTTAGCTATGGCTACACCTTC.